This entry lists 4 T cell receptor beta chains sequenced from one sample in a study of cytomegalovirus exposure and HLA in healthy donors. PCR used 60 Vbeta primers and 13 Jbeta primers. Using immunoSEQ multiplex PCR, the repertoire was profiled, and TCRdb retains in-frame clones only, with some absent. The table includes 200,000 or so clones, more than 65% detected once. Sequencing was done on a sample of PBMCs. Receptor source: a woman aged 30 to 39 in good health and CMV-seropositive.

This clone has just a few counts. CDR3 protein: CASSLGGGARTEAFF. The CDR3, as DNA: TGCGCCAGCAGCCTCGGCGGGGGGGCGCGGACTGAAGCTTTCTTT. The rearrangement joins TRBV4-3 to TRBJ1-1, with D maybe TRBD1 (6 bases). CDR3 length: 15 residues. The ends were cut back, 4 bases at V and 5 bases at J, with 17 bases in the middle. Germline V lookup: CDR1 LGHNA, CDR2 YSLEER.

The chain joins TRBV29-1 to TRBJ2-5; TRBD1 matches 9 bases. The CDR3 spans 15 residues. The trim removed 3 bases at V and 5 bases at J, leaving 10 bases unmatched. Germline V gives CDR1 SQVTM, CDR2 ANQGSEA. CDR3 DNA: TGCAGCGTTGACAGCGACAGGGGGATAGTGGAGACCCAGTACTTC. Its protein is CSVDSDRGIVETQYF.

This chain connects TRBV2 to TRBJ2-1; D is uncertain. V lost 5 bases and J lost 3, with 8 bases in between. The CDR3 is 13 residues long. Germline V gives CDR1 SNHLY, CDR2 FYNNEI. The CDR3 sequence is CASSFNYYNEQFF. CDR3 in DNA: TGTGCCAGCAGTTTTAATTACTACAATGAGCAGTTCTTC.

V is TRBV6-1 and J is TRBJ2-7, with 8 bases aligning to TRBD1. The germline V gene encodes CDR1 MNHNS and CDR2 SASEGT. Trimming at V came to 6 bases and at J to 6 bases, leaving 10 bases not matched to a gene. The CDR3 is 14 amino acids. The CDR3 spells CASSQGAGSGEQYF. DNA of the CDR3: TGTGCCAGCAGCCAGGGGGCAGGCTCCGGCGAGCAGTACTTC.